This is a list of T cell receptor beta chains from one sample in a study of T-cell reconstitution after alpha-beta-depleted transplantation in children. TCRdb re-called the PCR reads with MiXCR, one entry per CDR3 protein. The data show some 550,000 distinct CDR3 sequences, with approximately 22% seen just once and 14% held by the top ten. Sequenced here: PBMCs, mostly from graft donor cells, sampled 360 days after TCRalphabeta/CD19-depleted stem cell transplant. These receptor sequences come from a boy in the first two years of life who had a stem cell transplant for acute myeloid leukemia, so the T cells may come from the graft donor. Both conserved end residues are part of each CDR3. Fields, in order: V gene, J gene, CDR3 protein.

V: TRBV12-3/TRBV12-4
J: TRBJ2-2
CDR3: CASTLGTSPTTGELFF

V: TRBV29-1
J: TRBJ1-2
CDR3: CSVEVQYGYTF

V: TRBV2
J: TRBJ2-4
CDR3: CASSEEGFKNIQYF

V: TRBV20-1
J: TRBJ1-1
CDR3: CSARDQGTYYTEAFF

V: TRBV12-3/TRBV12-4
J: TRBJ1-2
CDR3: CASSLLGNVGYTF

V: TRBV7-9
J: TRBJ1-3
CDR3: CASSPEWGYTIYF

V: TRBV5-1
J: TRBJ2-3
CDR3: CASSLKTSSADTQYF

V: TRBV12-3/TRBV12-4
J: TRBJ2-7
CDR3: CASSLPLRSYEQYF

V: TRBV6-2/TRBV6-3
J: TRBJ2-7
CDR3: CASSYSTGYEQYF

V: TRBV20-1
J: TRBJ2-1
CDR3: CSARDSGGLVEQFF